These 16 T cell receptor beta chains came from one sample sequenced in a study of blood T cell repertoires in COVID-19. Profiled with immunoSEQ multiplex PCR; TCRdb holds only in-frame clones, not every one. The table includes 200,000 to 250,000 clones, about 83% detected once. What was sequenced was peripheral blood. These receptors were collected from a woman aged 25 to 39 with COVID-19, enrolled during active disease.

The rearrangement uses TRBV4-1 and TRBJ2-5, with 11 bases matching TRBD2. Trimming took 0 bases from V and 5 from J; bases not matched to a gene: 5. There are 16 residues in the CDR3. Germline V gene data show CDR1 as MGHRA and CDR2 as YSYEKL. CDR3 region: CASSQDTSGGEETQYF. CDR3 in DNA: TGCGCCAGCAGCCAAGATACTAGCGGGGGCGAGGAGACCCAGTACTTC.

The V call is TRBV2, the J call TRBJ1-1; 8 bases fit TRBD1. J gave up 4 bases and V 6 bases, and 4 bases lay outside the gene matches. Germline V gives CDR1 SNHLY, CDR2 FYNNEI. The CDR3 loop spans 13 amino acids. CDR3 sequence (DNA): TGTGCCAGCAGGTACAGGGGGGGCACTGAAGCTTTCTTT. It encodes CASRYRGGTEAFF.

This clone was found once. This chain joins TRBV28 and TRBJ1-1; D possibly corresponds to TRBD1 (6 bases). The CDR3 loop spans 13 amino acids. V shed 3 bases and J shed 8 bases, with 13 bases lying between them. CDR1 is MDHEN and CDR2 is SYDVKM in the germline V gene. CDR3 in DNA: TGTGCCAGCAGTTTGGACAGTCAATCCGAAGCTTTCTTT. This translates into CASSLDSQSEAFF.

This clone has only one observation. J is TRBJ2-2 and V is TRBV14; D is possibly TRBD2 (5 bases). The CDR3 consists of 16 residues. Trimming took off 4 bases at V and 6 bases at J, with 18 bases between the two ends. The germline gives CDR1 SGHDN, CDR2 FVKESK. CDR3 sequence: CASSRLISEEPGELFF. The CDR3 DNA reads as TGTGCCAGCAGCCGTCTAATTAGCGAAGAACCCGGGGAGCTGTTTTTT.

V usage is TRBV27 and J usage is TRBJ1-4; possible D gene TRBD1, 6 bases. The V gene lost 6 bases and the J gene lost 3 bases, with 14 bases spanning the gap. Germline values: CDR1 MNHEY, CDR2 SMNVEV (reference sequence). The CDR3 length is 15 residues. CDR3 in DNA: TGTGCCAGCAGGCTTGCAGGGGCGTCTAATGAAAAACTGTTTTTT. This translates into CASRLAGASNEKLFF.

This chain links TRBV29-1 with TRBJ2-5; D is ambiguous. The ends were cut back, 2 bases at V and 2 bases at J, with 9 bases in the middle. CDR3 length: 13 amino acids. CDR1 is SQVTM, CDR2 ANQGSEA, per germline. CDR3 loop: CSVERGGQETQYF. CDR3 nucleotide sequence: TGCAGCGTTGAACGCGGCGGTCAAGAGACCCAGTACTTC.

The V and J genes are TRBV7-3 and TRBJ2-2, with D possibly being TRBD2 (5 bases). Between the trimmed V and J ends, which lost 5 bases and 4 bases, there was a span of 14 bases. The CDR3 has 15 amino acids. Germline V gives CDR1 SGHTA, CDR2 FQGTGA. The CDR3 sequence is CASSPPDAGTGELFF. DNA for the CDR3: TGTGCCAGCAGCCCCCCCGACGCGGGCACCGGGGAGCTGTTTTTT.

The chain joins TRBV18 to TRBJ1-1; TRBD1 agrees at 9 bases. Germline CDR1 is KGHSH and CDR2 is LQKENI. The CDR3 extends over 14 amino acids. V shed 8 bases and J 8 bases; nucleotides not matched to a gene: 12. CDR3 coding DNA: TGTGCCAGCCGGATCCGGGACAGGGCCGGCGAAGCTTTCTTT. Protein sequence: CASRIRDRAGEAFF.

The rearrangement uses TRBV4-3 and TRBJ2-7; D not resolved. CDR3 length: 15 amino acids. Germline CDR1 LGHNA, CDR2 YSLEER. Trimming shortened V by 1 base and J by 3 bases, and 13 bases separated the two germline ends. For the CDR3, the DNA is TGCGCCAGCAGCCAAGGAATGACAACTTTCTACGAGCAGTACTTC. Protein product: CASSQGMTTFYEQYF.

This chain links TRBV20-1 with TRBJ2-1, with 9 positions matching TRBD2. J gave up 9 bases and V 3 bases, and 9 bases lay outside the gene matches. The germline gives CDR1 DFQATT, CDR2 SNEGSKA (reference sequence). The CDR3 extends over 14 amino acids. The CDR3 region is CSASWASGIFEQFF. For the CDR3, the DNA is TGCAGTGCTAGTTGGGCTAGCGGGATCTTTGAGCAGTTCTTC.

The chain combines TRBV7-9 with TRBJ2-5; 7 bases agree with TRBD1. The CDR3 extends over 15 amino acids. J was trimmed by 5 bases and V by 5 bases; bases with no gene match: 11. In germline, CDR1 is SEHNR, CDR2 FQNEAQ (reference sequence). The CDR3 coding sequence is TGTGCCAGCAGCCACACAGGGGATGGGTCGGAGACCCAGTACTTC. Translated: CASSHTGDGSETQYF.

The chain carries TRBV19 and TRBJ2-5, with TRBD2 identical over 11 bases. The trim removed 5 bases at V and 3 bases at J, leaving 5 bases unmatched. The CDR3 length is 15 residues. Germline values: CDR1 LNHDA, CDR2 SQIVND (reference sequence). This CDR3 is CASSVGTSGKETQYF. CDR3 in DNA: TGTGCCAGTAGTGTTGGGACTAGCGGAAAAGAGACCCAGTACTTC.

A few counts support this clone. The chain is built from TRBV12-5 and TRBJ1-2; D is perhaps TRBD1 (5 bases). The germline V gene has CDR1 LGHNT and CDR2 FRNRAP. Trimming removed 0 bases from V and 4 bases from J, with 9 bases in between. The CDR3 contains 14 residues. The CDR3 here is CASGLVGQPYGYTF. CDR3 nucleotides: TGTGCTAGTGGTTTGGTGGGGCAGCCCTATGGCTACACCTTC.

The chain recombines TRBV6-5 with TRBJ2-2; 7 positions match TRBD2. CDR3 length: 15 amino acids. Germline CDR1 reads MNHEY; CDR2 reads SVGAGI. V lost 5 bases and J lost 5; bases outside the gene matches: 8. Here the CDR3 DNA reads TGTGCCAGCAGTCTCGGGGAGGGAGGTACCGGGGAGCTGTTTTTT. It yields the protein CASSLGEGGTGELFF.

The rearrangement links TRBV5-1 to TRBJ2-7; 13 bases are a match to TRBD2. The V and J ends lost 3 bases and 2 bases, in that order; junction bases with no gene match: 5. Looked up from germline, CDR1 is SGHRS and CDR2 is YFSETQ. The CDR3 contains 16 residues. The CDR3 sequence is CASSSTSGRATYEQYF. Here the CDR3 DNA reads TGCGCCAGCAGCTCTACTAGCGGGAGGGCCACCTACGAGCAGTACTTC.

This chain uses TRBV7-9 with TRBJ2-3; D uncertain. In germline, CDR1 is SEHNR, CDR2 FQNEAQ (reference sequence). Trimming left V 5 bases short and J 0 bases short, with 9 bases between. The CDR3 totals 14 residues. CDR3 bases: TGTGCCAGCAGCCCCTCCCTTAGCACAGATACGCAGTATTTT. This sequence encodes CASSPSLSTDTQYF.